This entry describes one TCR beta chain. Its matching antigen is unknown. These data belong to a study of regulatory T cells in long-lasting Graves disease. Study outcomes and limitations: For persistent Graves' patients, TCR diversity was lower than for newly diagnosed ones.

The CDR3 extends over 17 amino acids. Described time point: persistent/refractory GD, antithyroid drugs over 5 years with positive TRAb. Generation of the TCR library employed RNA extracted from PBMCs. Under American Thyroid Association guidelines, Graves' disease was diagnosed. Peripheral blood, approximately 9 milliliters of it, was drawn into EDTA tubes. According to the study, TCR beta libraries were built with iRepertoire HTBI primers and CDR3-region Arm-PCR. TCRdb re-analysed the multiplex PCR reads in MiXCR, keeping a single row per CDR3 protein. The sample shows about 470,000 distinct CDR3 sequences, 20% to 25% of them seen only once.

The chain joins TRBV12-3 or TRBV12-4 to TRBJ2-5; 8 bases agree with TRBD2. TRBJ2-1 explains the end of the DNA better; the J call may be wrong. The receptor was derived from a female donor with Graves disease. Sample: peripheral blood mononuclear cells (PBMCs), taken when the disease was refractory, from a patient treated with antithyroid drugs. CDR3 DNA sequence: TGTGCCAGCAGGCCGGGGGGAAATGCGGGAGGTATGAATGAGCAGTTCTTC. It is translated as CASRPGGNAGGMNEQFF.